The 10 T cell receptor beta chains below come from one sample, sequenced in a study of blood T cell repertoires in COVID-19. Clones were sequenced by immunoSEQ multiplex PCR, and TCRdb holds only the in-frame ones, with some missing. This table has over 100,000 clones, approximately 85% appearing once. Source material: peripheral blood. The receptors here all came from a middle-aged man with acute or convalescent COVID-19.

The V call is TRBV2, the J call TRBJ2-7, with 9 bases identical to TRBD1. The CDR3 totals 13 residues. CDR1 and CDR2 from the germline V gene are SNHLY and FYNNEI. The V gene end was trimmed by 6 bases and the J gene end by 5 bases; junction bases not matched to a gene: 5. CDR3 DNA: TGTGCCAGCAGACGGGACAGGGAACACGAGCAGTACTTC. Protein product: CASRRDREHEQYF.

The chain employs TRBV7-2 and TRBJ2-5, with D tentatively TRBD2 (6 bases). Germline assignment: CDR1 SGHTA and CDR2 FQGNSA. Trimming shortened V by 5 bases and J by 6 bases, and 13 bases separated the two germline ends. This CDR3 region has 13 residues. CDR3 residues: CASSTEGRQTQYF. The DNA for the CDR3 is TGTGCCAGCAGCACGGAGGGGAGGCAGACCCAGTACTTC.

The CDR3 spells CASSFPDRDYEQYF. The CDR3 DNA follows: TGTGCCAGCAGTTTCCCCGACAGGGACTACGAGCAGTACTTC. The V gene is TRBV28, the J gene TRBJ2-7; 7 nucleotides match TRBD1. Germline loops: CDR1 MDHEN, CDR2 SYDVKM. V shed 3 bases and J 3 bases; nucleotides not matched to a gene: 5. This CDR3 spans 14 amino acids.

The rearrangement links TRBV7-2 to TRBJ2-6; the D gene is possibly TRBD1 (6 bases). Germline V CDR1 and CDR2: SGHTA, FQGNSA. V lost 7 bases, J lost 4 bases, and 26 bases lay in between. The CDR3 sequence is 19 residues long. CDR3 DNA: TGTGCCAGCATCCCACTAAGCCAGGGGTCCCGGGGAGGGGCCAACGTCCTGACTTTC. Residues: CASIPLSQGSRGGANVLTF.

The chain links TRBV10-3 to TRBJ2-1; 8 bases align to TRBD2. V dropped 7 bases and J dropped 4; count of bases not matched to a gene: 6. Germline CDR1 ENHRY, CDR2 SYGVKD. This CDR3 has 14 residues. CDR3 DNA sequence: TGTGCCATCATGAGCGGGAGTAAGTACAATGAGCAGTTCTTC. Residues: CAIMSGSKYNEQFF.

This clone was counted once. The chain is built from TRBV19 and TRBJ1-2; D is undetermined. Germline values: CDR1 LNHDA, CDR2 SQIVND (reference sequence). This CDR3 contains 13 residues. The V and J ends lost 8 bases and 6 bases respectively, with 16 bases between them. DNA for the CDR3: TGTGCCAGTCGGGGAATGGGAGGGAATGGCTACACCTTC. It codes for CASRGMGGNGYTF.

This chain joins TRBV6-6 and TRBJ2-5; 14 nucleotides line up with TRBD2. There are 17 residues in the CDR3. With V trimmed by 5 bases and J by 7 bases, 12 bases remained unmatched. Germline assignment: CDR1 MNHNY and CDR2 SVGAGI (reference sequence). The CDR3 region is CASSPGTSGGPRGTQYF. The CDR3 nucleotides read TGTGCCAGCAGTCCAGGGACTAGCGGGGGCCCGAGGGGGACCCAGTACTTC.

Only one count was recorded for this clone. The CDR3 spells CASRPKNLGQPPYNEQFF. The CDR3 DNA is TGTGCCAGCAGACCCAAGAATCTAGGACAGCCCCCCTACAATGAGCAGTTCTTC. The V call is TRBV6-7, the J call TRBJ2-1; TRBD1 might be the D (6 bases). TRBV6-7 is sorted into the ORF group, with uncertain function. V lost 6 bases and J lost 2, with 23 bases in between. The CDR3 extends over 18 amino acids.

This clone came up a few times. This chain joins TRBV4-2 and TRBJ1-2, with a weak D call TRBD1 (6 bases). V lost 2 bases, J lost 4 bases, and 23 bases lay in between. Germline values: CDR1 LGHNA, CDR2 YNFKEQ. This CDR3 spans 18 amino acids. The CDR3 loop is CASSQIARGGYVGYGYTF. DNA for the CDR3: TGTGCCAGCAGCCAAATAGCCAGGGGAGGGTATGTGGGCTATGGCTACACCTTC.

This clone was seen just once. V and J are TRBV15 and TRBJ2-1, with D possibly matching TRBD2 (5 bases). There are 15 residues in the CDR3. Germline CDR1 LNHNV, CDR2 YYDKDF (reference sequence). V lost 0 bases and J 8 bases, leaving 14 bases between the germline ends. CDR3 sequence: CATSREPRTADEQFF. The CDR3 coding sequence is TGTGCCACCAGCAGAGAACCCCGGACTGCTGATGAGCAGTTCTTC.